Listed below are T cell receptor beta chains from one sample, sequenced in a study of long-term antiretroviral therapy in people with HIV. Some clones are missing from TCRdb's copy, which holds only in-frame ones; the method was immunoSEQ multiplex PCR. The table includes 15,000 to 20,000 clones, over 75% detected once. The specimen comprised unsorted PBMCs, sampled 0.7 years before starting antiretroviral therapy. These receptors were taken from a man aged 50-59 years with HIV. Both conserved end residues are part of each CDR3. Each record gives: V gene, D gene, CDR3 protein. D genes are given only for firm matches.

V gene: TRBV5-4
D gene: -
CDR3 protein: CASSLKLADYEQYF

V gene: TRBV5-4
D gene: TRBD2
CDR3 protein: CASSEVGGSITGELFF

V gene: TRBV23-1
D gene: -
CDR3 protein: CASSQSPGINYGYTF

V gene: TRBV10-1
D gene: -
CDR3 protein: CASSENREGTGELFF

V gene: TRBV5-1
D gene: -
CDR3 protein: CASSLADVRPTDTQYF

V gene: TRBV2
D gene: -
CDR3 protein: CASGGAGDTQYF

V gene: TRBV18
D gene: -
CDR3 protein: CASMDSDREKLFF

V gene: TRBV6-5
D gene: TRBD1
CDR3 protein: CASRNDRGNYGYTF

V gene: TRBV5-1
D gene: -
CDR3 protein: CASSSEYEQYF

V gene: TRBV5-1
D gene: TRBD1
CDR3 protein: CASSLAGQNYGYTF

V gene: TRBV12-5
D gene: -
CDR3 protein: CASATRTGTDTQYF

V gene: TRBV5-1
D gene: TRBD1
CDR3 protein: CASSLQGATGGWDTQYF

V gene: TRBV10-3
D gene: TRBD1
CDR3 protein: CAISTGGTEAFF

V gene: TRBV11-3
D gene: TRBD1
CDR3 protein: CASSGYGQGNTGELFF

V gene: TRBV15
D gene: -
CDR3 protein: CATSTGDRETQYF

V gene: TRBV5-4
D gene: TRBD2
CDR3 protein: CASSPGGGRGTDTQYF

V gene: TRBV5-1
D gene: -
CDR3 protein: CASSLGVGGIDEAFF

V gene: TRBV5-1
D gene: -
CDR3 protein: CASSLENYEQYF

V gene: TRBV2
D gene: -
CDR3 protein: CASSRQPGNLNYGYTF

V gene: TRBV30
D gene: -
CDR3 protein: CACGGTLGGFSATQYF

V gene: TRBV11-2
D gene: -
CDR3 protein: CASSLHGLDTDTQYF

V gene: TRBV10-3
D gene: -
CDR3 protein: CAIRDQPGEKLFF

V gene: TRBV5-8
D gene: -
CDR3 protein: CASSPGNSATDTQYF

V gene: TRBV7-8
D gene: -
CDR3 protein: CASSFGTTDTQYF

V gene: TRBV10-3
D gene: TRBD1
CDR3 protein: CALGRGTGDTYEQYF

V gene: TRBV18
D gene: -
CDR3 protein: CASSPRGGANSGANVLTF

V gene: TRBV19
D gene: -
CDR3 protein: CASSILAEGIGQPQHF

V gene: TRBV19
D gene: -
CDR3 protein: CASTPGEMLRSYGYTF

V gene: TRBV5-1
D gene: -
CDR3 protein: CASSYYPNTGELFF

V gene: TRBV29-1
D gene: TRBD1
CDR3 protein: CSVGGQGYGYTF

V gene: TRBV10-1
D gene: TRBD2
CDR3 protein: CASSSGSFQETQYF

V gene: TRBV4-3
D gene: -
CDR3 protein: CASSQEAWNTEAFF